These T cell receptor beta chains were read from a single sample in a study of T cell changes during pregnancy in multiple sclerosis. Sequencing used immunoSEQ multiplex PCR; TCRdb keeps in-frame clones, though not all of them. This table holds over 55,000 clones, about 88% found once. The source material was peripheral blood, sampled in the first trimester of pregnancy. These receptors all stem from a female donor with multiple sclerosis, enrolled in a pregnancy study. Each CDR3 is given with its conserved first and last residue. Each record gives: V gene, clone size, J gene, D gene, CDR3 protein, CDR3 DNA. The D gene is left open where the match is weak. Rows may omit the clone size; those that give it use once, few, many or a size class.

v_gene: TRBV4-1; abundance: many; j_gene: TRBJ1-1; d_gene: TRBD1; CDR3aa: CASSPADRLSTEAFF; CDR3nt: TGCGCCAGCAGCCCGGCGGACAGGTTGAGCACTGAAGCTTTCTTT
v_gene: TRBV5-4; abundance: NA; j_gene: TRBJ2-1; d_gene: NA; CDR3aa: CASSLVLLAGDHNEQFF; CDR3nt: TGTGCCAGCAGCTTGGTCCTTTTGGCAGGGGATCACAATGAGCAGTTCTTC
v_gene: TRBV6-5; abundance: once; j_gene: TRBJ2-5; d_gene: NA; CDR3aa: CASSFGQTQETQYF; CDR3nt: TGTGCCAGCAGTTTTGGACAGACTCAAGAGACCCAGTACTTC
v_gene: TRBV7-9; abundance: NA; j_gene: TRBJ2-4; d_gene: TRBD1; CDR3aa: CASSLMDRAKNIQYF; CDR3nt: TGTGCCAGCAGCTTAATGGACAGGGCCAAAAACATTCAGTACTTC
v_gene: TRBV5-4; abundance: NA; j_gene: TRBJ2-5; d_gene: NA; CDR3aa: CASSTTGLAGQETQYF; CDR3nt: TGTGCCAGCAGCACCACGGGACTCGCCGGTCAAGAGACCCAGTACTTC
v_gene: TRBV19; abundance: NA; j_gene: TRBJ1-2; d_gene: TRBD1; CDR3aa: CASGGQGRYGYTF; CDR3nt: TGTGCCAGTGGAGGACAGGGCCGCTATGGCTACACCTTC
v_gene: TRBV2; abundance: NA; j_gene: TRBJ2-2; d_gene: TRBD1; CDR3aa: CASSRTGHTGELFF; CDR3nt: TGTGCCAGCAGTCGGACAGGCCACACCGGGGAGCTGTTTTTT
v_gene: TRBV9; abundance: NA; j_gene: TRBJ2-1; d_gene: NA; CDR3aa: CASSAEPSTEQFF; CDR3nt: TGTGCCAGCAGCGCAGAGCCTAGTACGGAGCAGTTCTTC
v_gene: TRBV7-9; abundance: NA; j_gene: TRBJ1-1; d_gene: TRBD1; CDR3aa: CASSLTRDRAPEAFF; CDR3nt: TGTGCCAGCAGCTTGACCCGGGACAGGGCCCCTGAAGCTTTCTTT
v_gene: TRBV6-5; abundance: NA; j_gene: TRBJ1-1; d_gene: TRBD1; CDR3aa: CASSDRGHGAFF; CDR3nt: TGTGCCAGCAGTGATAGGGGGCACGGAGCTTTCTTT
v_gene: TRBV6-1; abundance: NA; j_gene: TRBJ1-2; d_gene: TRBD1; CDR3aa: CASRGTDHNYGYTF; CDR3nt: TGTGCCAGCAGGGGGACAGATCATAACTATGGCTACACCTTC
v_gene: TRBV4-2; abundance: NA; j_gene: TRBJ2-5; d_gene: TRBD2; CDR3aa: CASSQDLIGRAQTQYF; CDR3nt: TGTGCCAGCAGCCAAGATCTAATCGGGAGGGCTCAGACCCAGTACTTC
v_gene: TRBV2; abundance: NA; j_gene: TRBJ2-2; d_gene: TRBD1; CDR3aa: CASSEEGTGGTGELFF; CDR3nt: TGTGCCAGCAGTGAGGAGGGGACAGGGGGGACCGGGGAGCTGTTTTTT
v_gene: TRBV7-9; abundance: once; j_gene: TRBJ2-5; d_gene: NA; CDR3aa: CASSWGGQDQETQYF; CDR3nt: TGTGCCAGCAGCTGGGGGGGACAGGACCAAGAGACCCAGTACTTC
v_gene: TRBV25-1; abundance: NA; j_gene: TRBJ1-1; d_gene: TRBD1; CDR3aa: CASSLQGVKTEAFF; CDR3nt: TGTGCCAGCAGCTTACAGGGGGTAAAGACTGAAGCTTTCTTT
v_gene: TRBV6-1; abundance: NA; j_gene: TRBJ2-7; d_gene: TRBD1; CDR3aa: CASSPVAGGSYEQYF; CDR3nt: TGTGCCAGCAGCCCTGTCGCAGGGGGCTCCTACGAGCAGTACTTC
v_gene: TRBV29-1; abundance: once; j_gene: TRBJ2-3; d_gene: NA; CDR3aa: CSVPTGMISTDTQYF; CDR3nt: TGCAGCGTCCCAACAGGGATGATCAGCACAGATACGCAGTATTTT
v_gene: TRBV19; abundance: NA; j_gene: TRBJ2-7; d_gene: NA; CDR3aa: CASRRTESYEQYF; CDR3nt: TGTGCCAGTAGGAGGACAGAGTCCTACGAGCAGTACTTC
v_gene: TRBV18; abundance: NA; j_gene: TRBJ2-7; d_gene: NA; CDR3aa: CASSPFEGPATSYEQYF; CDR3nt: TGTGCCAGCTCACCATTTGAGGGCCCGGCGACCTCCTACGAGCAGTACTTC
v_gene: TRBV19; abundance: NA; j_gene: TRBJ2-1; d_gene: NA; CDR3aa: CASSPVRGSYNEQFF; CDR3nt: TGTGCCAGTAGCCCGGTGAGGGGGTCCTACAATGAGCAGTTCTTC
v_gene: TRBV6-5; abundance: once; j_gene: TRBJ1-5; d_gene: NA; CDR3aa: CASSYGGRDQPQHF; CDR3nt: TGTGCCAGCAGTTATGGGGGCCGGGATCAGCCCCAGCATTTT
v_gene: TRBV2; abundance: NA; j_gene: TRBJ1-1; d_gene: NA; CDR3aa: CASRQEAVEAFF; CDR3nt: TGTGCCAGCAGGCAAGAGGCAGTTGAAGCTTTCTTT
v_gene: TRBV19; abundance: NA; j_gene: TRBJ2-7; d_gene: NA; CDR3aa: CASQEGYSYEQYF; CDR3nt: TGTGCCTCCCAGGAGGGATATTCCTACGAGCAGTACTTC
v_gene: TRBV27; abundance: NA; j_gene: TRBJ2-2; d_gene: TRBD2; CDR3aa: CASRTLDAGETHTGELFF; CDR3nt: TGTGCCAGCAGGACCCTTGACGCGGGAGAGACCCACACCGGGGAGCTGTTTTTT
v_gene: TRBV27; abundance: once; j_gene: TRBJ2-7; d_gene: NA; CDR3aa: CASSSWGTQNYEQYF; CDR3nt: TGTGCCAGCAGTTCTTGGGGGACTCAGAACTACGAGCAGTACTTC
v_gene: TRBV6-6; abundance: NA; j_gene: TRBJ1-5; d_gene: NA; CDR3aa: CASSTIGGPQHF; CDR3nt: TGTGCCAGCAGTACAATCGGGGGGCCCCAGCATTTT
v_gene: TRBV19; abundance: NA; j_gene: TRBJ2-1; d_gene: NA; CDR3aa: CASSIASGRKSEQFF; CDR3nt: TGTGCCAGTAGTATAGCCTCTGGGCGAAAAAGTGAGCAGTTCTTC
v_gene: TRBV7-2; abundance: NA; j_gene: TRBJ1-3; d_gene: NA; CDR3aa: CASSLGIGNTIYF; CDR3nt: TGTGCCAGCAGCTTAGGTATCGGAAACACCATATATTTT
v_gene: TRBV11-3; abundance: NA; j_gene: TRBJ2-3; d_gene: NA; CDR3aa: CASSLSRETDTQYF; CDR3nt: TGTGCCAGCAGCTTATCCCGGGAGACAGATACGCAGTATTTT
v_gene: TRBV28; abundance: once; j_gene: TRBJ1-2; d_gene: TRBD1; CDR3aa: CASSLVGGGLGGNYGYTF; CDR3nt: TGTGCCAGCAGTTTAGTAGGGGGCGGTTTAGGGGGAAACTATGGCTACACCTTC
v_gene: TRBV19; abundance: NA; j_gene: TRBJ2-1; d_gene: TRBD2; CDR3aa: CASSMLLSSGGANEQFF; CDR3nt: TGTGCCAGTAGTATGCTGTTGTCTAGCGGGGGGGCTAATGAGCAGTTCTTC
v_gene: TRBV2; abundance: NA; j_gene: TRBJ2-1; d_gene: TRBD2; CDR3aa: CASREPGGPVWQFF; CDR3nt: TGTGCCAGCAGGGAACCGGGAGGGCCTGTATGGCAGTTCTTC
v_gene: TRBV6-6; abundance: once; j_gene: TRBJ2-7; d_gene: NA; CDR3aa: CASIGDESSYEQYF; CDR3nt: TGTGCCAGCATCGGGGATGAGAGCTCCTACGAGCAGTACTTC
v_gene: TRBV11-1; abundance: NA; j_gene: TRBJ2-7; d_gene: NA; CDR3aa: CASSLTGTTYEQYF; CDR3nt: TGTGCCAGCAGCTTAACGGGGACAACTTACGAGCAGTACTTC
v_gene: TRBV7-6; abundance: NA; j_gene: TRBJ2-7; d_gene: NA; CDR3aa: CASSFRTGDYEQYF; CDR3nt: TGTGCCAGCAGCTTCAGGACGGGGGACTACGAGCAGTACTTC
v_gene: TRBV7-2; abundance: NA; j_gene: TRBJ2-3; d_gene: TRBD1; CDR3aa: CASSLAGSGQRTDTQYF; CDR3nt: TGTGCCAGCAGCTTAGCAGGTTCGGGACAGCGGACAGATACGCAGTATTTT
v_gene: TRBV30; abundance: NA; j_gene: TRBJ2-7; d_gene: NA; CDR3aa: CAGGTAAGNEQYF; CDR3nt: TGTGCCGGGGGGACAGCGGCCGGGAACGAGCAGTACTTC
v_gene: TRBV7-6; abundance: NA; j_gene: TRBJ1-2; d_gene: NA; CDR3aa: CASSLGREDVVNYGYTF; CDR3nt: TGTGCCAGCAGCTTAGGCAGGGAGGACGTTGTTAACTATGGCTACACCTTC
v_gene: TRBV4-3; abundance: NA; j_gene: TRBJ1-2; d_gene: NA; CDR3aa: CASSQEAGMNYGYTF; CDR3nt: TGCGCCAGCAGCCAAGAGGCAGGGATGAACTATGGCTACACCTTC
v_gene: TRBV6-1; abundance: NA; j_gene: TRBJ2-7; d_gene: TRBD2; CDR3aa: CASVERLAGHEQYF; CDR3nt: TGTGCCAGCGTCGAGCGCCTAGCGGGCCACGAGCAGTACTTC
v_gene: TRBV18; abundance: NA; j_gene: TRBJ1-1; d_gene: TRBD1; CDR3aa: CASSPAVGQGAEGTEAFF; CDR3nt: TGTGCCAGCTCACCGGCGGTGGGACAGGGGGCGGAGGGAACTGAAGCTTTCTTT
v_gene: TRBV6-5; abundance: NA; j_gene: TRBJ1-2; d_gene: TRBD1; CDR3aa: CASSFRDRPLYGYTF; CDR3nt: TGTGCCAGCAGCTTCCGGGACAGACCCCTCTATGGCTACACCTTC
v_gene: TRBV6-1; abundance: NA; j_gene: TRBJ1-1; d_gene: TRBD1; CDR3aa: CASRQGEANTEAFF; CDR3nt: TGTGCCAGCCGACAGGGGGAAGCGAACACTGAAGCTTTCTTT
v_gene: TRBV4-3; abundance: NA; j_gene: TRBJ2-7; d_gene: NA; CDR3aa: CASSQARTAPYEQYF; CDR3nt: TGCGCCAGCAGCCAAGCCCGTACTGCACCCTACGAGCAGTACTTC